This T cell receptor (beta chain) was sequenced during a study of blood T cells in healthy people across ages. The use of a sample-barcoded 5' primer and a J-beta primer mix characterized a second PCR of roughly 7 to 12 cycles. TCRdb redid the calling of the 5' RACE reads with MiXCR, one entry per CDR3 protein. The data contain about 1,000,000 distinct CDR3 sequences, under 45% of them seen just once; the ten biggest clones take up about 20%. This clonotype appeared a few times. Staff drew 9 to 10 milliliters of peripheral blood from each donor. The sequencing input was blood. The TCR sequence derives from a woman aged 60-75 years in good health.

In DNA, the CDR3 is TGTGCCAGCAGTACAGGGGGCGTAAGTTACAATGAGCAGTTCTTC. Translating it yields CASSTGGVSYNEQFF. This rearrangement joins TRBV27 to TRBJ2-1; 9 bases are a match to TRBD1. The germline V gene has CDR1 MNHEY and CDR2 SMNVEV (reference sequence). This CDR3 comprises 15 residues. The J segment lost 4 bases and the V segment lost 5 bases, leaving 6 bases of the junction unmatched.